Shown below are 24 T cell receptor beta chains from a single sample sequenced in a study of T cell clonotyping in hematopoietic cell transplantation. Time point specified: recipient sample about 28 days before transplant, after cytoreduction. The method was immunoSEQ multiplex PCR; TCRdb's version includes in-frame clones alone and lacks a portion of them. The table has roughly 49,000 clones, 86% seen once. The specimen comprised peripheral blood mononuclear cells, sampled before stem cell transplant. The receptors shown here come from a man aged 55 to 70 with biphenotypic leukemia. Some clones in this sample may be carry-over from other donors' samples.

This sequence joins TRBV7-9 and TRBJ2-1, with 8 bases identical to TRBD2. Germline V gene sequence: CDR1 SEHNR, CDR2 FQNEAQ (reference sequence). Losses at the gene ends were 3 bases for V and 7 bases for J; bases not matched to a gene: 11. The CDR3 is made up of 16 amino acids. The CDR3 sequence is CASSFFGTRIINEQFF. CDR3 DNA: TGTGCCAGCAGCTTTTTTGGGACTAGAATTATTAATGAGCAGTTCTTC. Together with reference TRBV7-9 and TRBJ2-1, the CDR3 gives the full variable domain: DTGVSQNPRHKITKRGQNVTFRCDPISEHNRLYWYRQTLGQGPEFLTYFQNEAQLEKSRLLSDRFSAERPKGSFSTLEIQRTEQGDSAMYLCASSFFGTRIINEQFFGPGTRLTVL.

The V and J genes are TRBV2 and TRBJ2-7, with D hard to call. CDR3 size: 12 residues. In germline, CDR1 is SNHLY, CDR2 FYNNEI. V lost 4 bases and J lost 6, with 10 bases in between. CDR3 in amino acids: CASSVWAGEQYF. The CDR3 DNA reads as TGTGCCAGCAGTGTATGGGCTGGCGAGCAGTACTTC.

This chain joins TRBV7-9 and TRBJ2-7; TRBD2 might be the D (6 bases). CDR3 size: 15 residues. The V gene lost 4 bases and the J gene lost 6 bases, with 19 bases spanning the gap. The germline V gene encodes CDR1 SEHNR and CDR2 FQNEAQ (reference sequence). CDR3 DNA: TGTGCCAGCAGCTCTACGGGACTGGGGGGATTCGAGCAGTACTTC. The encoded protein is CASSSTGLGGFEQYF.

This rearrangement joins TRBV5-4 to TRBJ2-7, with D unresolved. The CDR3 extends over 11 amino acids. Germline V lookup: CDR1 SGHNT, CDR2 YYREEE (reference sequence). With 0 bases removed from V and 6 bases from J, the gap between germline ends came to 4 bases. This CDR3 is CASSLEAEQYF. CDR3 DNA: TGTGCCAGCAGCTTGGAAGCCGAGCAGTACTTC.

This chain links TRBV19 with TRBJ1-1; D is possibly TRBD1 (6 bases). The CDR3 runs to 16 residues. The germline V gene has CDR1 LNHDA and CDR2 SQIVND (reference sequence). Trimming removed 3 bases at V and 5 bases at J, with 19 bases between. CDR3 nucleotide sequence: TGTGCCAGTAGTATGGCAGGGGCAGATTTAGGGACTGAAGCTTTCTTT. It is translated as CASSMAGADLGTEAFF.

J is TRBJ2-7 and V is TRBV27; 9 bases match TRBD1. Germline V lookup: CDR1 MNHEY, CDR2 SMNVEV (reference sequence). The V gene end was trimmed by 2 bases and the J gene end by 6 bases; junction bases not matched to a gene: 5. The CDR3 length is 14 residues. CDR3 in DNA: TGTGCCAGCAGTTTAATACAGGGGGCCTCCGAGCAGTACTTC. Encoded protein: CASSLIQGASEQYF.

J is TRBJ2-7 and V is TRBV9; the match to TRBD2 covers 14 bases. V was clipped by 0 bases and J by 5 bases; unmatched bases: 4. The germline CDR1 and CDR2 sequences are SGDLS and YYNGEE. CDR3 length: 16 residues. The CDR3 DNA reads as TGTGCCAGCAGCGTAGCTCCGGGACTAGCGGGAGACGAGCAGTACTTC. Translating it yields CASSVAPGLAGDEQYF.

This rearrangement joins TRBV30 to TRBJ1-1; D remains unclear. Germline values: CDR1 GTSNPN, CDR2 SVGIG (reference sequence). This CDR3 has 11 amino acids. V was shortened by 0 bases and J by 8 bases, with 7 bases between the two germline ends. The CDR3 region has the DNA TGTGCCTGGAGTGTATCGCGGGAAGCTTTCTTT. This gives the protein CAWSVSREAFF.

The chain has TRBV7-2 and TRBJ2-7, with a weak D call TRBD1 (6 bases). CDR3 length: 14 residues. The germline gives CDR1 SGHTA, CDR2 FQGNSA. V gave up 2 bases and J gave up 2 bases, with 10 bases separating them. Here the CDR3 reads CASSLNREPYEQYF. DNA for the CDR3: TGTGCCAGCAGCTTAAACAGGGAACCCTACGAGCAGTACTTC.

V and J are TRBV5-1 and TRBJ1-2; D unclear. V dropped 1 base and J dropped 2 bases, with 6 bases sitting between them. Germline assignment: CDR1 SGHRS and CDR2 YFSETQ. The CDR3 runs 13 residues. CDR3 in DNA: TGCGCCAGCAGCTTGAGAGGGAACTATGGCTACACCTTC. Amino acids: CASSLRGNYGYTF.

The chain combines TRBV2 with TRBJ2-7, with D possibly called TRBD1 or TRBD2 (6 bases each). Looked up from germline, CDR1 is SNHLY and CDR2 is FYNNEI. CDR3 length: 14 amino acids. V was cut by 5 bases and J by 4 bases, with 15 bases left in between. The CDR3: CASSYTGSGYEQYF. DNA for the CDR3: TGTGCCAGCAGTTACACAGGGAGCGGGTACGAGCAGTACTTC. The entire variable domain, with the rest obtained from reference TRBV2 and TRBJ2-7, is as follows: EPEVTQTPSHQVTQMGQEVILRCVPISNHLYFYWYRQILGQKVEFLVSFYNNEISEKSEIFDDQFSVERPDGSNFTLKIRSTKLEDSAMYFCASSYTGSGYEQYFGPGTRLTVT.

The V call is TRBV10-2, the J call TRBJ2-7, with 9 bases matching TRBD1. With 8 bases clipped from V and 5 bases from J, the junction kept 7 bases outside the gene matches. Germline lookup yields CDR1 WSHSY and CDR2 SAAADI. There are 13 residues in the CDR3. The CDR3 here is CASWDRAGDEQYF. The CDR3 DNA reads TGCGCCAGCTGGGACAGGGCGGGCGACGAGCAGTACTTC.

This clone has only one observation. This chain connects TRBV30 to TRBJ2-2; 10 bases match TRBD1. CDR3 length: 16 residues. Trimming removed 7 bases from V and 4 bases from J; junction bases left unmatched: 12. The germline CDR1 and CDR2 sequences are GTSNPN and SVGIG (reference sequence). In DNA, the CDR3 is TGTGCCTTCCATAGGGGCGGGACAGGGGTCACCGGGGAGCTGTTTTTT. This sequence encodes CAFHRGGTGVTGELFF.

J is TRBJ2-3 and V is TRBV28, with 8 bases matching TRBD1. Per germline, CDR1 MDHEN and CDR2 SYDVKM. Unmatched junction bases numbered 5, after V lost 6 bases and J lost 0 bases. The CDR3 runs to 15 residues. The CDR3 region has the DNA TGTGCCAGCAGCCTACAGGGGGACAGCACAGATACGCAGTATTTT. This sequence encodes CASSLQGDSTDTQYF.

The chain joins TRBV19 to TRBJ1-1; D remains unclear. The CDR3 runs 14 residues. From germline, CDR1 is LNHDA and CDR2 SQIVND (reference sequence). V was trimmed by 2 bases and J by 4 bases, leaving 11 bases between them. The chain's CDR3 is CASSIRNTATEAFF. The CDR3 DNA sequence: TGTGCCAGTAGTATAAGAAATACGGCCACTGAAGCTTTCTTT.

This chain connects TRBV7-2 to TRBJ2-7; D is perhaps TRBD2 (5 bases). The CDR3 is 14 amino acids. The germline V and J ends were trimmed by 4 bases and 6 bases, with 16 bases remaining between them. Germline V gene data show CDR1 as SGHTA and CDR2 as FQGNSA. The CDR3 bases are TGTGCCAGCAGCTCCGGCGGAACGGGGTTCGAGCAGTACTTC. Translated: CASSSGGTGFEQYF.

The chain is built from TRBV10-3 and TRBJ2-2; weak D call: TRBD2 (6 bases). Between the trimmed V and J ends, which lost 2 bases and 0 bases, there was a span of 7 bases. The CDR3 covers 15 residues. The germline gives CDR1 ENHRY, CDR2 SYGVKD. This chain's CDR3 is CAISERDSNTGELFF. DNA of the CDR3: TGTGCCATCAGTGAGCGGGACTCGAACACCGGGGAGCTGTTTTTT.

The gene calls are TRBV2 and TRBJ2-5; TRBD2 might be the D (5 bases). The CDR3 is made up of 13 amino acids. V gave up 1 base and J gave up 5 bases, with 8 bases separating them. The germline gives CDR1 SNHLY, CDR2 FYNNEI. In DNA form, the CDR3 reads TGTGCCAGCAGTGAAGATCTAGCTGAGACCCAGTACTTC. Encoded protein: CASSEDLAETQYF.

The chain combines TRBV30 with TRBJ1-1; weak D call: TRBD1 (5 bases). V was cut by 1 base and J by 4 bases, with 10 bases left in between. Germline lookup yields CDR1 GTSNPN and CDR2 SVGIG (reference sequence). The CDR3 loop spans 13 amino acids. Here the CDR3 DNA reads TGTGCCTGGAGTGGACTTGGGGGCACTGAAGCTTTCTTT. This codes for CAWSGLGGTEAFF.

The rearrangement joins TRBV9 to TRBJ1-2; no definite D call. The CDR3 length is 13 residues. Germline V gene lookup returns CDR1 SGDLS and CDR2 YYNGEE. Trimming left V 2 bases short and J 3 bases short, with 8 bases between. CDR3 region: CASSVSQHYGYTF. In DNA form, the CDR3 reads TGTGCCAGCAGCGTGTCGCAGCACTATGGCTACACCTTC.

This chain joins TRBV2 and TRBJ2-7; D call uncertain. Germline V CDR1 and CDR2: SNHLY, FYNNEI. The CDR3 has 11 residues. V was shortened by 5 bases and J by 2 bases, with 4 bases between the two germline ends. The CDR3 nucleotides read TGTGCCAGCAGTCCCGCCTACGAGCAGTACTTC. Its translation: CASSPAYEQYF.

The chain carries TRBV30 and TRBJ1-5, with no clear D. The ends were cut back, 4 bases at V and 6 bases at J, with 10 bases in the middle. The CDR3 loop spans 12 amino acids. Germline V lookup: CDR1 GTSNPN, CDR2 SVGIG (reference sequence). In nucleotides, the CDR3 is TGTGCCTGGAATGAGTTAGGTCAGCCCCAGCATTTT. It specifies CAWNELGQPQHF.

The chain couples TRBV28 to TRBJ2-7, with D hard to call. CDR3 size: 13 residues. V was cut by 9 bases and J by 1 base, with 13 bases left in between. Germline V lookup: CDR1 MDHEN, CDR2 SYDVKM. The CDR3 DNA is TGTGCCAGTTCCCCGTATGGTTCCTACGAGCAGTACTTC. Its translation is CASSPYGSYEQYF.

The CDR3 loop is CASSVGASNQPQHF. The CDR3 DNA reads as TGTGCCAGCAGCGTCGGGGCGAGCAATCAGCCCCAGCATTTT. The chain has TRBV9 and TRBJ1-5; a possible D gene is TRBD1 (5 bases). Looked up from germline, CDR1 is SGDLS and CDR2 is YYNGEE. This CDR3 is built from 14 residues. V was trimmed by 2 bases and J by 1 base, leaving 7 bases between them.